The clone carrying this T cell receptor (beta chain) was seen only a few times. At one end the junction does not follow the germline gene, possibly because of a read error. The data are from a study of blood T cell repertoires in COVID-19. The CDR3 spans 16 residues. CDR1 is MNHEY, CDR2 SVGEGT, per germline. TCRdb's table, derived via immunoSEQ multiplex PCR, lists solely in-frame clones and lacks some. The sample consists of about 220,000 clones, approximately 88% of them appearing once. All enrollees were about 18 to 89 years old and from about 24 US areas. Participants' own reports of clinical history determined their cohort assignment.

Sequences were obtained from PBMCs or T cells enriched from blood (not recorded which). The receptor was derived from a young woman with acute COVID-19. The chain has TRBV6-2 or TRBV6-3 and TRBJ1-2; 8 nucleotides match TRBD1. The CDR3 region is CASSYSGQAIIYGYTF. CDR3 sequence (DNA): TGTGCCAGCAGCTACTCGGGACAGGCCATTATCTATGGCTACACCTTC.